The 26 T cell receptor beta chains reported below all come from one sample, sequenced in a study of glioma-infiltrating T cells. Using RNA template, CDR3s of TCR alpha and beta were amplified with iRepertoire arm-PCR. A single record per CDR3 protein comes from TCRdb applying MiXCR to the multiplex PCR reads. Of around 140,000 distinct CDR3 sequences in the sample, roughly 43% were seen once. The source material was glioma tissue, nonneoplastic brain tissue, or PBMCs (not recorded which). All receptors derive from a human donor with low-grade glioma or glioblastoma, undergoing nonglioma brain surgery, or in good health (not recorded which).

This clonotype has at least ten counts. The chain links TRBV20-1 to TRBJ2-3, with D possibly being TRBD2 (5 bases). Germline CDR1 DFQATT, CDR2 SNEGSKA (reference sequence). The CDR3 extends over 13 amino acids. Trimming removed 4 bases from V and 9 bases from J, with 17 bases in between. CDR3: CSANSGPRETQYF. CDR3 DNA: TGCAGTGCTAACTCCGGGCCTAGGGAGACGCAGTATTTT.

The table lists this clonotype with a few counts. The chain uses TRBV4-1 and TRBJ2-7, with a weak D call TRBD1 (5 bases). V was pared by 1 base and J by 4 bases, with 11 bases between. Germline CDR1 MGHRA, CDR2 YSYEKL. This CDR3 comprises 14 residues. CDR3 in amino acids: CASSQGLDRYEQYF. CDR3 DNA sequence: TGCGCCAGCAGCCAAGGCCTCGACAGATACGAGCAGTACTTC.

V is TRBV7-2 and J is TRBJ1-5, with 9 bases identical to TRBD1. V dropped 3 bases and J dropped 4; count of bases not matched to a gene: 4. The CDR3 length is 15 residues. CDR1 and CDR2 from the germline V gene are SGHTA and FQGNSA. CDR3 in DNA: TGTGCCAGCAGCTTGGGGACAGGGTCTAATCAGCCCCAGCATTTT. Protein sequence: CASSLGTGSNQPQHF.

Details on this clonotype: One junction end does not reproduce the germline sequence, and a read error may be involved. The V call is TRBV10-2, the J call TRBJ1-2, with no clear D. The CDR3 extends over 13 amino acids. Germline CDR1 is WSHSY and CDR2 is SAAADI. CDR3 nucleotide sequence: TGTGCCTCCAAGGGCGGTCCTAACTATGGCTACACCTTC. Amino acid sequence: CASKGGPNYGYTF.

This clonotype has more than one count but fewer than ten. This CDR3 is CASSFSRGRVTEAFF. The CDR3 coding sequence is TGTGCCAGCAGTTTTAGCCGGGGGCGCGTCACTGAAGCTTTCTTT. The chain employs TRBV28 and TRBJ1-1, with TRBD1 as a possible D gene (6 bases). This CDR3 has 15 residues. Germline V CDR1 and CDR2: MDHEN, SYDVKM. V was clipped by 3 bases and J by 4 bases, with 15 bases between them.

This clonotype was seen a handful of times. The chain joins TRBV27 to TRBJ2-2; possibly TRBD1 for D (6 bases). CDR3 length: 15 amino acids. CDR1 MNHEY and CDR2 SMNVEV come from the germline V gene (reference sequence). The ends were cut back, 6 bases at V and 1 base at J, with 12 bases in the middle. DNA of the CDR3: TGTGCCAGCAGACCTGGGACAAAGAACACCGGGGAGCTGTTTTTT. It specifies CASRPGTKNTGELFF.

The chain recombines TRBV19 with TRBJ2-4; D remains ambiguous. Germline CDR1 is LNHDA and CDR2 is SQIVND (reference sequence). The CDR3 length is 13 residues. Between the trimmed V and J ends, which lost 5 bases and 2 bases, there was a span of 7 bases. The DNA of the CDR3 is TGTGCCAGTAGTCCCTCTCCCAAAAACATTCAGTACTTC. It yields the protein CASSPSPKNIQYF.

The chain is built from TRBV28 and TRBJ1-1; a weak D match, TRBD1 (6 bases). Germline V gives CDR1 MDHEN, CDR2 SYDVKM. This CDR3 spans 13 amino acids. Trimming cost V 6 bases and J 10 bases, with 18 bases left between them. The CDR3 sequence is CASRATGGLGAFF. The CDR3 DNA reads TGTGCCAGCAGGGCGACAGGAGGCTTGGGAGCTTTCTTT.

Concerning this clonotype: Because it lacks the conserved phenylalanine or tryptophan at the end, this CDR3 is likely a read error. Because the CDR3's place on the DNA is in doubt, the DNA is left out and the CDR3 is given as listed by TCRdb. V gene TRBV6-5 combines with J gene TRBJ1-6. The CDR3 has 13 amino acids, counting both end residues. Germline V gene data show CDR1 as MNHEY and CDR2 as SVGAGI. CDR3 residues: CASSYSSNSPHHS.

J is TRBJ2-5 and V is TRBV12-3 or TRBV12-4, with D tentatively TRBD1 (5 bases). The length of the CDR3 is 13 residues. Trimming left V 7 bases short and J 5 bases short, with 14 bases between. The CDR3 loop reads CASILPPGETQYF. Here the CDR3 DNA reads TGTGCCAGCATTCTACCTCCAGGGGAGACCCAGTACTTC.

This clonotype was found a few times. DNA for the CDR3: TGTGCCAGCAGCTTAGCCCCGGGGGCCGACGGCGAGCAGTACTTC. Translated, it gives CASSLAPGADGEQYF. The chain recombines TRBV7-2 with TRBJ2-7; D might be TRBD1 or TRBD2, each matching 6 bases. Germline V gene lookup returns CDR1 SGHTA and CDR2 FQGNSA. This CDR3 is 15 amino acids long. Trimming took off 0 bases at V and 6 bases at J, with 15 bases between the two ends.

This clonotype turned up a few times. The rearrangement links TRBV6-1 to TRBJ2-2; D remains unclear. Per germline, CDR1 MNHNS and CDR2 SASEGT. Trimming removed 11 bases at V and 5 bases at J, with 9 bases between. The CDR3 is 11 amino acids. Here the CDR3 DNA reads TGTGCCGCTAGTAAGACCGGGGAGCTGTTTTTT. It yields the protein CAASKTGELFF.

This clonotype has only a few counts. The chain employs TRBV7-2 and TRBJ2-3; 14 nucleotides line up with TRBD2. The length of the CDR3 is 16 residues. V gave up 5 bases and J gave up 4 bases; unmatched junction bases: 5. The germline V gene has CDR1 SGHTA and CDR2 FQGNSA. CDR3 sequence: CASSIGTSGGADTQYF. CDR3 nucleotide sequence: TGTGCCAGCAGCATAGGGACTAGCGGGGGTGCAGATACGCAGTATTTT.

This clonotype was counted between two and nine times. This rearrangement joins TRBV7-9 to TRBJ1-1, with TRBD1 identical over 7 bases. The CDR3 has 14 amino acids. The germline gives CDR1 SEHNR, CDR2 FQNEAQ (reference sequence). J was trimmed by 4 bases and V by 7 bases; bases with no gene match: 9. CDR3 nucleotide sequence: TGTGCCAGCAACTCAGGGGGGACGACCACTGAAGCTTTCTTT. This translates into CASNSGGTTTEAFF.

This chain uses TRBV20-1 with TRBJ2-5; D remains ambiguous. From germline, CDR1 is DFQATT and CDR2 SNEGSKA (reference sequence). The germline V and J ends were trimmed by 1 base and 3 bases, with 12 bases remaining between them. The CDR3 is made up of 14 amino acids. As DNA, the CDR3 is TGCAGTGCTAGAGGGACCAAACTAAAAGAGACCCAGTACTTC. Its translation is CSARGTKLKETQYF.

Only a few counts were recorded for this clonotype. V usage is TRBV18 and J usage is TRBJ1-1; D not resolved. Trimming stripped 0 bases from V and 1 base from J, with 6 bases between. The CDR3 length is 14 residues. The V gene's germline CDR1 is KGHSH and CDR2 LQKENI. CDR3 sequence (DNA): TGTGCCAGCTCACCACCGCTTGAGAACACTGAAGCTTTCTTT. Translation: CASSPPLENTEAFF. Using reference TRBV18 and TRBJ1-1 for the parts outside the CDR3, the full variable domain is NAGVMQNPRHLVRRRGQEARLRCSPMKGHSHVYWYRQLPEEGLKFMVYLQKENIIDESGMPKERFSAEFPKEGPSILRIQQVVRGDSAAYFCASSPPLENTEAFFGQGTRLTVV.

The V call is TRBV27, the J call TRBJ2-7; 7 nucleotides align to TRBD1. In germline, CDR1 is MNHEY, CDR2 SMNVEV (reference sequence). The J segment lost 2 bases and the V segment lost 7 bases, leaving 11 bases of the junction unmatched. The length of the CDR3 is 15 residues. The CDR3 loop reads CASTPPRTGAYEQYF. The CDR3, as DNA: TGTGCCAGCACCCCCCCAAGGACAGGAGCCTACGAGCAGTACTTC.

A few counts support this clonotype. The genes are TRBV4-1 and TRBJ1-3, with 8 bases identical to TRBD1. CDR3 length equals 18 residues. Germline V CDR1 and CDR2: MGHRA, YSYEKL. Unmatched junction bases numbered 11, after V lost 1 base and J lost 3 bases. The CDR3 DNA reads as TGCGCCAGCAGCCAAGGCCCTTTCCAGGGGGCAGGTGGAAACACCATATATTTT. It is translated as CASSQGPFQGAGGNTIYF.

The J gene is TRBJ1-6, the V gene TRBV5-1, with D uncertain. The V gene's germline CDR1 is SGHRS and CDR2 YFSETQ. Trimming removed 4 bases from V and 9 bases from J, with 14 bases in between. The CDR3 is 14 amino acids. CDR3 loop: CASSPREPPSPLHF. The CDR3 region has the DNA TGCGCCAGCAGCCCACGGGAACCTCCTTCACCCCTCCACTTT.

A few counts support this clonotype. V usage is TRBV7-2 and J usage is TRBJ2-5; no definite D call. V was pared by 2 bases and J by 2 bases, with 6 bases between. Looked up from germline, CDR1 is SGHTA and CDR2 is FQGNSA. The CDR3 consists of 13 residues. The CDR3 DNA follows: TGTGCCAGCAGCTTACTAGTGCAAGAGACCCAGTACTTC. Its protein product is CASSLLVQETQYF.

This clonotype was counted ten times or more. The genes are TRBV20-1 and TRBJ2-2; TRBD1 matches at 9 bases. This CDR3 contains 13 residues. The V gene end was trimmed by 6 bases and the J gene end by 8 bases; junction bases not matched to a gene: 7. Germline V gene sequence: CDR1 DFQATT, CDR2 SNEGSKA (reference sequence). The CDR3 nucleotides are TGCAGTGCCCCGGGACAGGGTAAAGGGGAGCTGTTTTTT. It yields the protein CSAPGQGKGELFF.

As for this clonotype: A much more abundant neighbour one base away suggests this may be a read error. This sequence joins TRBV20-1 and TRBJ2-1; 8 positions match TRBD2. The CDR3 consists of 13 residues. CDR1 DFQATT and CDR2 SNEGSKA come from the germline V gene (reference sequence). The CDR3 DNA follows: TGCAGTGCTGGGAGCGGGAGCGGCAATGGGCAGTTCTTC. This gives the protein CSAGSGSGNGQFF.

J is TRBJ2-1 and V is TRBV12-3 or TRBV12-4; D is ambiguous. Trimming took off 7 bases at V and 10 bases at J, with 14 bases between the two ends. The CDR3 is 12 amino acids. This CDR3 is CASTLGKPEQFF. CDR3 DNA: TGTGCCAGCACCCTAGGAAAACCGGAGCAGTTCTTC.

In its sample, this clonotype was seen many times. The DNA of the CDR3 is TGCAGTGCCATCACCCGAGGACAGGGGTTTGGAGAGACCCAGTACTTC. This gives the protein CSAITRGQGFGETQYF. This chain connects TRBV20-1 to TRBJ2-5, with 9 bases that match TRBD1. The germline V gene encodes CDR1 DFQATT and CDR2 SNEGSKA (reference sequence). The CDR3 loop spans 16 amino acids. Germline trimming cut 6 bases from V and 4 bases from J; bases unmatched to any gene: 15.

The J gene is TRBJ1-2, the V gene TRBV7-2; TRBD1 aligns across 10 bases. The CDR3 contains 14 residues. Looked up from germline, CDR1 is SGHTA and CDR2 is FQGNSA. After removal of 5 bases from V and 4 bases from J, the junction contained 4 bases not matched to a gene. CDR3 in amino acids: CASSQTGGIYGYTF. The DNA for the CDR3 is TGTGCCAGCAGCCAGACAGGGGGCATCTATGGCTACACCTTC.

The V and J genes are TRBV7-9 and TRBJ2-3; D unclear. This CDR3 region has 12 residues. V gave up 5 bases and J gave up 4 bases, with 7 bases separating them. Germline CDR1 SEHNR, CDR2 FQNEAQ (reference sequence). CDR3 bases: TGTGCCAGCAGCCAGACCCCAGATACGCAGTATTTT. It encodes CASSQTPDTQYF.